Listed below are T cell receptor beta chains from one sample, sequenced in a study of blood T cell repertoires in COVID-19. Clones were sequenced by immunoSEQ multiplex PCR, and TCRdb holds only the in-frame ones, with some missing. The sample holds approximately 500,000 clones, roughly 85% seen once. The sample comprised peripheral blood. The receptors were sampled from a human donor in a cohort sampled during active COVID-19. Each CDR3 is given with its conserved first and last residue. A D gene is named only where the DNA matches it firmly. Some rows have no size entry. The others give once, few or many, or a class for an expanded clone.

cdr3_length clone_size j_call v_call d_call cdr3_nt cdr3_aa
13 . TRBJ2-5 TRBV9 . TGTGCCAGCGCTAGGGGGAGCCAAGAGACCCAGTACTTC CASARGSQETQYF
16 . TRBJ2-3 TRBV30 TRBD1 TGTGCCTGGAGTGTACACCCGGACAGGGCCCGTGATACGCAGTATTTT CAWSVHPDRARDTQYF
15 . TRBJ2-7 TRBV18 TRBD1 TGTGCCAGCTCACCACCTGTGACAGGGGGCTACGAGCAGTACTTC CASSPPVTGGYEQYF
16 . TRBJ2-1 TRBV15 TRBD2 TGTGCCACCAGCAGAGATAAGCGGGAGAGCAGGAATGAGCAGTTCTTC CATSRDKRESRNEQFF
16 . TRBJ2-1 TRBV4-3 . TGCGCCAGCAGTCTTCTAGCGAGAAGCTCCTACAATGAGCAGTTCTTC CASSLLARSSYNEQFF
17 . TRBJ2-5 TRBV4-1 TRBD1 TGCGCCAGCAGCCAAGAAGAGGGGACAGGGAGTGGCGAGACCCAGTACTTC CASSQEEGTGSGETQYF
13 . TRBJ1-5 TRBV6-5 . TGTGCCAGCGGATCGGCAGGAAATCAGCCCCAGCATTTT CASGSAGNQPQHF
11 . TRBJ2-7 TRBV28 . TGTGCCAGCACGTCCGGCTACGAGCAGTACTTC CASTSGYEQYF
13 . TRBJ1-2 TRBV10-3 . TGTGCCATCAGTGCCACAGGAAACTATGGCTACACCTTC CAISATGNYGYTF
16 . TRBJ1-2 TRBV6-5 TRBD1 TGTGCCAGCAGTTACCGTCGGACAGGAGGAAACTATGGCTACACCTTC CASSYRRTGGNYGYTF
14 . TRBJ1-2 TRBV11-1 TRBD1 TGTGCCAGCAGCTCGCGACAGGGAGGCTATGGCTACACCTTC CASSSRQGGYGYTF
14 . TRBJ1-2 TRBV28 . TGTGCCAGCAGTATCCGGACAGTTAACTATGGCTACACCTTC CASSIRTVNYGYTF
19 . TRBJ2-3 TRBV9 TRBD2 TGTGCCAGCAGCCGCCTTTCTTCACCGCTAGCGGGAGTATCAGATACGCAGTATTTT CASSRLSSPLAGVSDTQYF
14 once TRBJ2-7 TRBV6-5 . TGTGCCAGCAGTTACTCGGTGAGCTCCTACGAGCAGTACTTC CASSYSVSSYEQYF
13 . TRBJ2-5 TRBV6-2/TRBV6-3 . TGTGCCAGCAGTCTGGGGGCTCAAGAGACCCAGTACTTC CASSLGAQETQYF
15 . TRBJ2-7 TRBV7-9 . TGTGCCAGCAGCTCCGCAGGGGACCCCCGTTACGAGCAGTACTTC CASSSAGDPRYEQYF
13 few TRBJ2-7 TRBV6-2/TRBV6-3 . TGTGCCAGCAGTTTAACCCGGGGTGGCGAGCAGTACTTC CASSLTRGGEQYF
15 . TRBJ2-2 TRBV27 . TGTGCCAGCAGTTTGCGTCTACCGGACAGCGGGGAGCTGTTTTTT CASSLRLPDSGELFF
16 once TRBJ1-1 TRBV11-1 . TGTGCCAGCAGCTCGAAACAGAGAATCATGAACACTGAAGCTTTCTTT CASSSKQRIMNTEAFF
17 . TRBJ1-5 TRBV28 . TGTGCCAGCAGTTTGCAGGGCCTTCTCTTCGGCAATCAGCCCCAGCATTTT CASSLQGLLFGNQPQHF
15 . TRBJ2-1 TRBV28 TRBD2 TGTGCCAGCAGAGCCCCTGCGGGAGGGTGGAATGAGCAGTTCTTC CASRAPAGGWNEQFF
16 . TRBJ2-1 TRBV7-3 TRBD2 TGTGCCAGCAGCGGCGCTAGCGGGAGTGGGCGCAATGAGCAGTTCTTC CASSGASGSGRNEQFF
15 . TRBJ2-1 TRBV6-5 TRBD2 TGTGCCAGCACTGCGGGACTAGCGGACTACAATGAGCAGTTCTTC CASTAGLADYNEQFF
15 few TRBJ2-7 TRBV28 . TGTGCCAGCACCCCAGGGGGCGGGAGAATTTACGAGCAGTACTTC CASTPGGGRIYEQYF
15 . TRBJ2-6 TRBV5-1 . TGCGCCACCGGAGGGCTAGCCTCTGGGGCCAACGTCCTGACTTTC CATGGLASGANVLTF
15 . TRBJ1-2 TRBV3-1/TRBV3-2 TRBD1 TGTGCCAGCGGACAGGGAGAGAAACTGCTCTATGGCTACACCTTC CASGQGEKLLYGYTF
17 . TRBJ1-5 TRBV14 . TGTGCCAGCAGCCAAACATCCGGGACAACAAACAATCAGCCCCAGCATTTT CASSQTSGTTNNQPQHF
15 . TRBJ2-5 TRBV5-8 TRBD2 TGTGCCAGCAGCAAAGGGACTAGCGGGACCCGGACCCAGTACTTC CASSKGTSGTRTQYF
13 . TRBJ1-1 TRBV29-1 TRBD1 TGCAGCGTTATGGACAGGAAGAACACTGAAGCTTTCTTT CSVMDRKNTEAFF
14 few TRBJ1-1 TRBV28 . TGTGCCAGCAGATCTGGGGGGGCTGGCACTGAAGCTTTCTTT CASRSGGAGTEAFF
13 . TRBJ1-1 TRBV7-3 TRBD1 TGTGCCAGCAGCTCTTCAGGGGGCACTGAAGCTTTCTTT CASSSSGGTEAFF
16 . TRBJ2-1 TRBV24-1 TRBD1 TGTGCCACCAGCCGTACGGGACAGGGGCCCGCCGGGGAGCAGTTCTTC CATSRTGQGPAGEQFF
16 . TRBJ2-5 TRBV9 . TGTGCCAGCAGCCGAACCCCCGGACAGCCCCAAGAGACCCAGTACTTC CASSRTPGQPQETQYF
13 . TRBJ2-5 TRBV7-3 TRBD1 TGTGCCAGCAGCACGGACAGGCTGCAGACCCAGTACTTC CASSTDRLQTQYF
15 . TRBJ1-1 TRBV7-2 . TGTGCCAGCAGCCCTAGGGGACTGCCGAACACTGAAGCTTTCTTT CASSPRGLPNTEAFF
16 . TRBJ2-1 TRBV7-2 TRBD2 TGTGCCAGCAGCTTATTCCCTAGCGGGAGGTTCAATGAGCAGTTCTTC CASSLFPSGRFNEQFF
14 . TRBJ2-1 TRBV27 . TGTGCCAGCAGTTCACTAGAACTCTACAATGAGCAGTTCTTC CASSSLELYNEQFF
17 . TRBJ1-1 TRBV15 . TGTGCCACCAGCAGAGAGGACGCTCTCGAGAGGGACACTGAAGCTTTCTTT CATSREDALERDTEAFF
15 . TRBJ1-5 TRBV19 . TGTGCCAGTAGTATAGTGGGGGCTTACAATCAGCCCCAGCATTTT CASSIVGAYNQPQHF
12 . TRBJ2-7 TRBV18 . TGTGCCTCAAATCCGGGATCCTACGAGCAGTACTTC CASNPGSYEQYF
16 few TRBJ2-7 TRBV19 TRBD2 TGTGCCAGTAGTCCCCATCGGGTGGGACTAGCCTACGAGCAGTACTTC CASSPHRVGLAYEQYF
14 once TRBJ2-1 TRBV9 . TGTGCCAGCAGTCCCCTCGGGACTTACAATGAGCAGTTCTTC CASSPLGTYNEQFF
16 . TRBJ2-1 TRBV13 TRBD2 TGTGCCAGCAGCCCAGTAGTGCGGGAGTTTAGTCTTGAGCAGTTCTTC CASSPVVREFSLEQFF
15 once TRBJ1-5 TRBV28 TRBD1 TGTGCCAGCACCGAGAGGGGGCGGAGCAATCAGCCCCAGCATTTT CASTERGRSNQPQHF
14 . TRBJ1-2 TRBV7-2 . TGTGCCAGCAGCTTAAGCTCGACACGGTATGGCTACACCTTC CASSLSSTRYGYTF
14 few TRBJ1-5 TRBV30 TRBD1 TGTGCCTGGAGTGTACAGGGGGTGGCTCCGTCCCAGCATTTT CAWSVQGVAPSQHF
17 . TRBJ2-7 TRBV10-2 TRBD1 TGCGCCAGCAGGGCCGGGACAGGGATTATCGGAACCTACGAGCAGTACTTC CASRAGTGIIGTYEQYF
13 . TRBJ2-1 TRBV5-4 TRBD1 TGTGCCAGCAAACAGGGGGAAGGCAATGAGCAGTTCTTC CASKQGEGNEQFF
15 . TRBJ2-3 TRBV6-5 TRBD2 TGTGCCAGCAGAGGCGGACTAGCGCGTACGTATACGCAGTATTTT CASRGGLARTYTQYF
17 . TRBJ2-1 TRBV4-2 TRBD2 TGTGCCAGCAGCCAAGGGACTAGCGGGCGCCCCAGGAATGAGCAGTTCTTC CASSQGTSGRPRNEQFF
16 . TRBJ2-7 TRBV27 . TGTGCCAGCAGTTTCCGACAGACGACCACCTCCTACGAGCAGTACTTC CASSFRQTTTSYEQYF
19 . TRBJ1-2 TRBV6-1 . TGTGCCAGCAGTGACGTGCGGGGGACCGCCGCCCCGAGATTTCATGGCTACACCTTC CASSDVRGTAAPRFHGYTF
14 few TRBJ1-6 TRBV7-2 . TGTGCCAGCAGCTTGGGGACTACTAATTCACCCCTCCACTTT CASSLGTTNSPLHF
16 . TRBJ2-1 TRBV24-1 TRBD1 TGTGCCACCAGTGATTTGACAGGGGGCGGCCACAATGAGCAGTTCTTC CATSDLTGGGHNEQFF
14 . TRBJ1-6 TRBV5-6 . TGTGCCAGCAGCTTCCAGGGTAGTTATTCACCCCTCCACTTT CASSFQGSYSPLHF
16 . TRBJ1-2 TRBV5-4 TRBD1 TGTGCCAGCAGCTTGGGGAGGGGACAGGGGCCGGGTGGCTACACCTTC CASSLGRGQGPGGYTF